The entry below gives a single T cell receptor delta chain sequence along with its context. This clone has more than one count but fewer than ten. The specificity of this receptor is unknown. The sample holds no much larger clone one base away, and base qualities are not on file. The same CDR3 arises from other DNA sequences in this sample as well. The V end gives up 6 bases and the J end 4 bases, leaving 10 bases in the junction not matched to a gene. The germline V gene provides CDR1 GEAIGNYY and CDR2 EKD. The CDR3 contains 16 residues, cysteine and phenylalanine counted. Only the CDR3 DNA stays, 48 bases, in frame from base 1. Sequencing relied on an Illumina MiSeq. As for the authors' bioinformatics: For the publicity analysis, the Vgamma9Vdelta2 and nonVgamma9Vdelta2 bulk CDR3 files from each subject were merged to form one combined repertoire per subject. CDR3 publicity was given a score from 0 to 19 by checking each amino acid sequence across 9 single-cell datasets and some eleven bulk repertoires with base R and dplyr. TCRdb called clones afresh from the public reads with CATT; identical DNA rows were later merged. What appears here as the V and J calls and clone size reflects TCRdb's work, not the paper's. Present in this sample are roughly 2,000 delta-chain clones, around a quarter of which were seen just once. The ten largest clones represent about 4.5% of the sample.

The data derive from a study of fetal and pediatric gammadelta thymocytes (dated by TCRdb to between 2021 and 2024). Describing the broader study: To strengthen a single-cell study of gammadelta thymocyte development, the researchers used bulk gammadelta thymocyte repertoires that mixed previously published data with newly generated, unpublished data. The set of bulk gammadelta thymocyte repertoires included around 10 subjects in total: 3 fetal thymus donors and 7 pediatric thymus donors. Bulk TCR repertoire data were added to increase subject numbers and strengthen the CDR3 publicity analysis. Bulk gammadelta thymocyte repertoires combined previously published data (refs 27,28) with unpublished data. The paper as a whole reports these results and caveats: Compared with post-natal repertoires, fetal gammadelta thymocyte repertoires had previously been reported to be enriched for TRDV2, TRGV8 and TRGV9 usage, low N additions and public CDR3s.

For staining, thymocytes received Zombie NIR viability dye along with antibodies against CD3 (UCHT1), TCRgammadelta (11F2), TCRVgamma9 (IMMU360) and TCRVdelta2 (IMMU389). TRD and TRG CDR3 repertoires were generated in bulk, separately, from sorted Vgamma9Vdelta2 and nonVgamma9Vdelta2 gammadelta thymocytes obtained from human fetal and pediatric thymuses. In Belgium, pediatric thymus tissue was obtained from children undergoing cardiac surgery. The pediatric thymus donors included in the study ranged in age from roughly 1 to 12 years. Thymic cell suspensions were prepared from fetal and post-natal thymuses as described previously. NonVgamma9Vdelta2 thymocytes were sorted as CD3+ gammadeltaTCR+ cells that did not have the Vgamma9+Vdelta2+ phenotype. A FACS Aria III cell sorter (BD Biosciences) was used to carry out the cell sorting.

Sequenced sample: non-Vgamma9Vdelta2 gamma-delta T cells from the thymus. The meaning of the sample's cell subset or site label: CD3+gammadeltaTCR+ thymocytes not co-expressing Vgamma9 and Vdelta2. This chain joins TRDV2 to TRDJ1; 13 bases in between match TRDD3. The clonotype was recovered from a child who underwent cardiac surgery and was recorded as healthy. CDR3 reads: CACHRTGGYAFDKLIF. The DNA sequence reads TGTGCCTGTCACCGTACTGGGGGATACGCATTCGATAAACTCATCTTT.